The present TCR beta chain was sequenced within a study of blood T cell repertoires in COVID-19. Study at large: COVID-19 samples collected from the United States, Italy and Spain covered acute and convalescent phases. Nucleic acid was either cDNA or gDNA, and it came from T cells, B-cell-depleted T cells, or PBMCs.

The germline CDR1 and CDR2 sequences are SNHLY and FYNNEI. CDR3 size: 17 residues. The ends were cut back, 9 bases at V and 0 bases at J, with 18 bases in the middle. The cohort comprised adults aged roughly 18 to 95 years residing in 20 to 25 US areas. Participants had their cohort set by participant-reported clinical history. The data were produced by immunoSEQ multiplex PCR, yet TCRdb's version contains in-frame clones alone and is incomplete. The table includes approximately 400,000 clones, over 75% detected once. The receptor was derived from a man younger than 45 who had recovered from COVID-19. The chain links TRBV2 to TRBJ1-6; weak D call: TRBD1 (5 bases). Sequencing input: PBMCs or T cells enriched from blood (not recorded which). In DNA, the CDR3 is TGTGCCAGTTCGATGAACTTGGGGGGCTCCTATAATTCACCCCTCCACTTT. This codes for CASSMNLGGSYNSPLHF. The whole variable domain, filled in from reference TRBV2 and TRBJ1-6, reads EPEVTQTPSHQVTQMGQEVILRCVPISNHLYFYWYRQILGQKVEFLVSFYNNEISEKSEIFDDQFSVERPDGSNFTLKIRSTKLEDSAMYFCASSMNLGGSYNSPLHFGNGTRLTVT.